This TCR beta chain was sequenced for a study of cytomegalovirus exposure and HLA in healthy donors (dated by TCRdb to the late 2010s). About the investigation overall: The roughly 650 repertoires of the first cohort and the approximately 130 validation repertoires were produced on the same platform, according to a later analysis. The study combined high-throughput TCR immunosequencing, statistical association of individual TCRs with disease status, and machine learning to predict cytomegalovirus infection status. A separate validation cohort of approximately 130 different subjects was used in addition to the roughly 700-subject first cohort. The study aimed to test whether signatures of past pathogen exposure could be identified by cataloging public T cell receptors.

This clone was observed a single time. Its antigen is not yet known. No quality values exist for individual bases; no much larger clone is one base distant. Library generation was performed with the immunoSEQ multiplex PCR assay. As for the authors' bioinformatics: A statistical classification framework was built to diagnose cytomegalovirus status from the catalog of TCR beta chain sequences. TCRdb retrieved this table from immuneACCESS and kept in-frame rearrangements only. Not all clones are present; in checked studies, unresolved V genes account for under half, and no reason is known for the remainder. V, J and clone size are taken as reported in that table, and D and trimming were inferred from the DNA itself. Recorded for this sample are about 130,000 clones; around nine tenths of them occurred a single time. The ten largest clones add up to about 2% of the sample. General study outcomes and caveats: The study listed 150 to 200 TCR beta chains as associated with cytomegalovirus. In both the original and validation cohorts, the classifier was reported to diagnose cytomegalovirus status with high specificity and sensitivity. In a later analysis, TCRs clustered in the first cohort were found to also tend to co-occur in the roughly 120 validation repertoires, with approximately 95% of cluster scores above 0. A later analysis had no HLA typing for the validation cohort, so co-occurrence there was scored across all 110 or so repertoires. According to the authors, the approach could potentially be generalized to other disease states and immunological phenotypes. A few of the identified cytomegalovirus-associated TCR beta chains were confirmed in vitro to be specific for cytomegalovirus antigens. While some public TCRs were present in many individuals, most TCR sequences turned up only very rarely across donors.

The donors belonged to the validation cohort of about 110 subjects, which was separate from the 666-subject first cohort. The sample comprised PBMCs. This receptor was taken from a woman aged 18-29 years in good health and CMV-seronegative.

For the CDR3, the sequence is CASSSPGGVEETQYF. The sequenced DNA: TGTGCCAGCAGCTCACCCGGGGGGGTAGAGGAGACCCAGTACTTC. The rearrangement combines TRBV7-2 with TRBJ2-5; 8 middle bases align to TRBD2. The germline V gene yields SGHTA for CDR1 and FQGNSA for CDR2. Relative to germline, V is missing 4 bases and J is missing 5 bases, with 9 bases of the junction outside any gene match. Spanning cysteine to phenylalanine, the CDR3 consists of 15 amino acids. Only the CDR3 portion is preserved as DNA: 45 bases, with reading frame beginning at the first base.